A single T cell receptor (beta chain) is shown here with its context. The antigen remains unidentified. Autoimmune disease history or systemic immunosuppression led to patients being barred. The V and J ends lost 2 bases and 5 bases respectively, with 15 bases between them. This CDR3 is built from 15 residues. The germline CDR1 and CDR2 sequences are SGHTA and FQGTGA. The data were taken from a study of OX40 agonist ivuxolimab in advanced cancers. Study-wide context: Patients got intravenous ivuxolimab at 0.01 to 10 mg/kg every 2 weeks. Whole-study results and caveats: More expanded clones were seen, on average, in CD8+ T cells than in CD4+.

Repertoires were generated with immunoSEQ multiplex PCR, while TCRdb's copy carries only in-frame clones and drops some. The sample records over 95,000 clones, over 75% being singletons. This sample comprised CD4+ or CD8+ T cells sorted from blood, obtained in a trial of the OX40 agonist ivuxolimab. J is TRBJ1-1 and V is TRBV7-3, with D possibly being TRBD1 (5 bases). The TCR originated in an adult with an advanced solid tumor such as melanoma, head and neck, liver or kidney cancer. The CDR3 nucleotides are TGTGCCAGCAGCTTACTGCCAGGGATGGATACTGAAGCTTTCTTT. It is translated as CASSLLPGMDTEAFF.